This T cell receptor (beta chain) was documented in a study of T cells after yellow fever vaccination. Points from the study as a whole: Sorted repertoires could include abundant contaminating clonotypes from bulk cells.

The CDR3 is 14 residues long. The germline gives CDR1 ENHRY, CDR2 SYGVKD. The V end was cut by 1 base, the J end by 0 bases, with 4 bases between. In its sample, this clonotype was seen a few times. Its antigen is unknown. Researchers made TCR cDNA using 5'RACE template switching, and this step added a universal primer site and UMIs. TCRdb processed the 5' RACE reads anew with MiXCR; each CDR3 protein has one entry. The sample shows about 220,000 distinct CDR3 sequences, approximately 6.8% of them seen only once. This specimen was CD4+ T cells sorted from PBMCs, taken on the day of the yellow fever booster vaccination. The chain links TRBV10-3 to TRBJ2-1, with unresolved D. The source is a man younger than 40 who received the YFV17D yellow fever vaccine. The CDR3: CAISEWGSYNEQFF. DNA of the CDR3: TGTGCCATCAGTGAGTGGGGCTCCTACAATGAGCAGTTCTTC.